This T cell receptor (beta chain) originates from a study of blood T cell repertoires in COVID-19. Overall study: The origin of the acute and convalescent COVID-19 samples was the United States, Italy and Spain. The cDNA or gDNA used as material had been derived from T cells, B-cell-depleted T cells, or PBMCs.

Original analysis: Reference gene primer amplification gave estimated nucleated cell counts. TCRdb's copy holds only in-frame clones and misses some; the assay was immunoSEQ multiplex PCR. The DNA gave D and trimming, while V, J and clone size come from that table. Of 250,000 to 300,000 clones detected, around 82% appear once; the ten largest clones hold approximately 3.1%. Germline V gives CDR1 SNHLY, CDR2 FYNNEI. V lost 8 bases and J lost 3, with 11 bases in between. CDR3 length: 12 amino acids. Sequenced material: peripheral blood. The receptor's source is a woman aged 18-30 years with acute or convalescent COVID-19. The chain recombines TRBV2 with TRBJ2-7, with a tentative D call TRBD2 (6 bases). The CDR3 is CASEAGIYEQYF. DNA of the CDR3: TGTGCCAGCGAGGCGGGGATCTACGAGCAGTACTTC.